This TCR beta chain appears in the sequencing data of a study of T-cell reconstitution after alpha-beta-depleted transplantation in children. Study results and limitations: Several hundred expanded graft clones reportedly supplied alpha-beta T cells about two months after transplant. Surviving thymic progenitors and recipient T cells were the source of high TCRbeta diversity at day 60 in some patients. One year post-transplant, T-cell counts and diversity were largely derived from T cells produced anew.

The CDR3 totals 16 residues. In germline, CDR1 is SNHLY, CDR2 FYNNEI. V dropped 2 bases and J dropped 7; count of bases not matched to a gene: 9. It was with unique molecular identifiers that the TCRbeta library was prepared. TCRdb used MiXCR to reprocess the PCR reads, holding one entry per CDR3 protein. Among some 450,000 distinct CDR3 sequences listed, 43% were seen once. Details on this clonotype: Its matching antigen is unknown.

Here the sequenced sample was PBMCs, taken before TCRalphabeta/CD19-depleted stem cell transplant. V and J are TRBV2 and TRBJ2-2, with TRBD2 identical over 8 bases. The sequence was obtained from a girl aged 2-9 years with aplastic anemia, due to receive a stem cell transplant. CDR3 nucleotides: TGTGCCAGCAGTGAAAAGGGAGCGGGAGACGTCGGGGAGCTGTTTTTT. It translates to CASSEKGAGDVGELFF.